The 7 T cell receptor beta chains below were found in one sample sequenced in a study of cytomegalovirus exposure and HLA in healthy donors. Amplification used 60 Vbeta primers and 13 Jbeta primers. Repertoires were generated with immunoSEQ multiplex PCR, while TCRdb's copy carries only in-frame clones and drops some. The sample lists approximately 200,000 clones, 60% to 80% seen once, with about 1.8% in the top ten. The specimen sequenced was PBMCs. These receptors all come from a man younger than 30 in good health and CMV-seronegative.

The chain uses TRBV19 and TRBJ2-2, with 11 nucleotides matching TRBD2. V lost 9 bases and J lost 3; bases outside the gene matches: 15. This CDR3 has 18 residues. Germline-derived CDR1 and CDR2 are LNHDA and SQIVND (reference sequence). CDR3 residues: CASSTEGTSGIDTGELFF. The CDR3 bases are TGTGCCAGCTCCACGGAAGGGACTAGCGGAATAGACACCGGGGAGCTGTTTTTT.

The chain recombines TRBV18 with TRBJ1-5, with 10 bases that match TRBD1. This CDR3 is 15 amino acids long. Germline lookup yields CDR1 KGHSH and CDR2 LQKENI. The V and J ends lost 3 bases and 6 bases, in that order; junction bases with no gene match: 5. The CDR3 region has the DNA TGTGCCAGCTCACCGGGGACAGGGGTTGGTCAGCCCCAGCATTTT. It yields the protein CASSPGTGVGQPQHF.

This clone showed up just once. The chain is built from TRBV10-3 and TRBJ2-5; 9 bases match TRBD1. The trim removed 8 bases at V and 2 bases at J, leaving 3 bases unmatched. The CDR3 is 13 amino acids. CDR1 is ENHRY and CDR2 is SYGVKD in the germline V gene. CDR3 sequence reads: CAIQQGAQETQYF. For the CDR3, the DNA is TGTGCCATCCAACAGGGGGCTCAAGAGACCCAGTACTTC.

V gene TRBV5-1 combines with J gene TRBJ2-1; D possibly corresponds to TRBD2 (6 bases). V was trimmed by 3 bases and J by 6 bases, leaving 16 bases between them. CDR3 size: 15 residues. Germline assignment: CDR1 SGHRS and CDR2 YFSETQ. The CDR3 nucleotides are TGCGCCAGCAGCTCCGGACTCGGGAGTCTCAATGAGCAGTTCTTC. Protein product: CASSSGLGSLNEQFF.

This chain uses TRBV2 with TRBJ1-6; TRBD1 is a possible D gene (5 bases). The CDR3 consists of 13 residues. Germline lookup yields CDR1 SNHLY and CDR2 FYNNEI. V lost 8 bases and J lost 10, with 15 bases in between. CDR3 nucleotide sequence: TGTGCCAGCCGGAGGAGGGAGGGGTCACCCCTCCACTTT. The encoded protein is CASRRREGSPLHF.

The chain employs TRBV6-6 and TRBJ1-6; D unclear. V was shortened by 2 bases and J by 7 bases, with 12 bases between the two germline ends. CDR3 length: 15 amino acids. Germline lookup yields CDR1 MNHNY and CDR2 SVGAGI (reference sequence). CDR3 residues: CASSYEGDGNSPLHF. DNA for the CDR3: TGTGCCAGCAGTTACGAGGGAGATGGAAATTCACCCCTCCACTTT.

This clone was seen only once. The CDR3 protein is CASGGQLNEKLFF. The CDR3 DNA reads as TGTGCCAGCGGGGGACAGCTTAATGAAAAACTGTTTTTT. The chain joins TRBV28 to TRBJ1-4; 7 bases match TRBD1. Per germline, CDR1 MDHEN and CDR2 SYDVKM. J gave up 4 bases and V 8 bases, and 4 bases lay outside the gene matches. This CDR3 is 13 amino acids long.